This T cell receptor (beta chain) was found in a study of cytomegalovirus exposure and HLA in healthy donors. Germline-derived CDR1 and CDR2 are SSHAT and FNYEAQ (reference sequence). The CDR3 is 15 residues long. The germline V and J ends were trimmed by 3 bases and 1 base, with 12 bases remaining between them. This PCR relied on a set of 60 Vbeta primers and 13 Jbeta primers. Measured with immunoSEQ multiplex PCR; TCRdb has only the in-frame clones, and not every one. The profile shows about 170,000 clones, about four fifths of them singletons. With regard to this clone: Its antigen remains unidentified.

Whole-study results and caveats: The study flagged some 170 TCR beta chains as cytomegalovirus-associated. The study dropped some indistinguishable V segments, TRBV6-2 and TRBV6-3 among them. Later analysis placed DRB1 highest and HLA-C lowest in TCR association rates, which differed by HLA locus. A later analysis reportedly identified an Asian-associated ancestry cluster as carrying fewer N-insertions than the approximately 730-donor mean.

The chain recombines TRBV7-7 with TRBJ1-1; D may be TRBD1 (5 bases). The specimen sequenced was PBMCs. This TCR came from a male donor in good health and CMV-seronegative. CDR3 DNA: TGTGCCAGCAGCTTGGGGGGACGGTGGAACACTGAAGCTTTCTTT. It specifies CASSLGGRWNTEAFF.